The sequence of this T cell receptor beta chain was determined in a study of CD8 T cells in ankylosing spondylitis. Comment on this clonotype: The target antigen is unknown.

V lost 6 bases and J lost 8; bases outside the gene matches: 6. CDR3 size: 13 residues. CDR1 is SGHTA and CDR2 is FQGNSA in the germline V gene. It was by quantitative 5'-RACE with molecular barcodes that TCR beta libraries were made. TCRdb itself ran the 5' RACE reads through MiXCR, one entry per CDR3 protein. The table includes fewer than 750,000 distinct CDR3 sequences, about 20% detected once. Whole-study results and caveats: As reported, disease-linked clones showed significant enrichment in matched ankylosing spondylitis synovial fluid. Typical of ankylosing spondylitis blood, it appeared, was a TCR beta motif of roughly eight highly homologous variants.

Sequenced: blood, either unsorted or a sorted T cell fraction (not recorded which). This chain uses TRBV7-2 with TRBJ1-1, with 10 bases identical to TRBD1. This sequence was found in a male donor with ankylosing spondylitis. CDR3 nucleotides: TGTGCCAGCAGACGACAGGGGGCAGACGAAGCTTTCTTT. Translated, it gives CASRRQGADEAFF. Combining the CDR3 with reference TRBV7-2 and TRBJ1-1 gives the whole variable domain GAGVSQSPSNKVTEKGKDVELRCDPISGHTALYWYRQSLGQGLEFLIYFQGNSAPDKSGLPSDRFSAERTGGSVSTLTIQRTQQEDSAVYLCASRRQGADEAFFGQGTRLTVV.